These 9 T cell receptor beta chains were all obtained from the same sample, sequenced in a study of blood T cell repertoires in COVID-19. The repertoire was sequenced with immunoSEQ multiplex PCR; TCRdb's copy has only in-frame clones and lacks some. The data show some 270,000 clones, around 86% seen once. Sequenced: peripheral blood. Receptor source: a man aged 40-49 years with active or convalescent COVID-19.

The rearrangement joins TRBV11-2 to TRBJ2-1; 13 nucleotides align to TRBD2. The V and J ends lost 5 bases and 6 bases, in that order; junction bases with no gene match: 4. Germline CDR1 and CDR2: SGHAT and FQNNGV. The CDR3 runs 15 residues. The CDR3 loop reads CASSITSGRANEQFF. DNA of the CDR3: TGTGCCAGCAGCATTACTAGCGGGAGGGCCAATGAGCAGTTCTTC.

V gene TRBV5-5 combines with J gene TRBJ1-2, with 7 bases matching TRBD1. Losses at the gene ends were 0 bases for V and 0 bases for J; bases not matched to a gene: 5. The CDR3 sequence is 16 residues long. Germline V lookup: CDR1 SGHKS, CDR2 YYEKEE (reference sequence). CDR3 bases: TGTGCCAGCAGCTTGGGAAGACAGGGAGCTAACTATGGCTACACCTTC. It translates to CASSLGRQGANYGYTF.

CDR3 nucleotide sequence: TGCGCCAGCAGCCAAGGATCGGGGAGCCGCTCTGGGGCCAACGTCCTGACTTTC. Amino acids: CASSQGSGSRSGANVLTF. The rearrangement links TRBV4-1 to TRBJ2-6; tentatively, D is TRBD2 (5 bases). V was clipped by 1 base and J by 0 bases, with 13 bases between them. The CDR3 length is 18 residues. Germline V CDR1 and CDR2: MGHRA, YSYEKL.

The CDR3 sequence is CASTPTGAHREKLFF. DNA of the CDR3: TGTGCCAGCACTCCGACAGGGGCCCACAGGGAAAAACTGTTTTTT. This chain links TRBV27 with TRBJ1-4, with 8 positions matching TRBD1. The CDR3 is 15 amino acids. The V gene end was trimmed by 7 bases and the J gene end by 8 bases; junction bases not matched to a gene: 12. Germline assignment: CDR1 MNHEY and CDR2 SMNVEV (reference sequence).

The chain has TRBV6-6 and TRBJ1-2; D is ambiguous. Trimming stripped 2 bases from V and 2 bases from J, with 9 bases between. This CDR3 spans 14 amino acids. Germline V gene sequence: CDR1 MNHNY, CDR2 SVGAGI (reference sequence). This CDR3 reads CASSYQALNYGYTF. In DNA form, the CDR3 reads TGTGCCAGCAGTTACCAGGCGCTGAACTATGGCTACACCTTC.

A single count supports this clone. J is TRBJ2-6 and V is TRBV6-5, with unresolved D. Germline CDR1 and CDR2: MNHEY and SVGAGI. V lost 6 bases and J 0 bases, leaving 9 bases between the germline ends. The CDR3 covers 15 residues. The CDR3 here is CASSLTSSGANVLTF. DNA for the CDR3: TGTGCCAGCAGCCTCACGAGCTCTGGGGCCAACGTCCTGACTTTC.

This chain joins TRBV3-1 (or the pseudogene TRBV3-2) and TRBJ2-5; a weak D match, TRBD2 (5 bases). This CDR3 is built from 15 residues. The germline V gene encodes CDR1 LGHDT and CDR2 YNNKEL (reference sequence). The V gene lost 2 bases and the J gene lost 0 bases, with 10 bases spanning the gap. The chain's CDR3 is CASSQRTGYQETQYF. For the CDR3, the DNA is TGTGCCAGCAGCCAACGGACGGGGTACCAAGAGACCCAGTACTTC.

The chain couples TRBV10-3 to TRBJ1-1; D remains unclear. Germline V gene sequence: CDR1 ENHRY, CDR2 SYGVKD. The CDR3 consists of 13 residues. V was trimmed by 3 bases and J by 1 base, leaving 6 bases between them. The CDR3 DNA follows: TGTGCCATCAGTGAAAAGAGGAACACTGAAGCTTTCTTT. Its translation: CAISEKRNTEAFF.

The V gene is TRBV7-9, the J gene TRBJ1-1; no firm D call. The CDR3 is made up of 15 amino acids. The germline V gene encodes CDR1 SEHNR and CDR2 FQNEAQ (reference sequence). V was cut by 6 bases and J by 5 bases, with 19 bases left in between. CDR3 sequence: CASSTLPTGETEAFF. CDR3 in DNA: TGTGCCAGCAGTACCCTTCCCACCGGGGAAACTGAAGCTTTCTTT.